The count of the clone carrying this T cell receptor (beta chain) is one. Its antigen is not known. The data belong to a study of CD8 T cells in ankylosing spondylitis. Findings and caveats of the study: It appeared that ankylosing spondylitis blood was characterized by a TCR beta motif of fewer than 10 highly homologous variants.

The CDR3 has 13 amino acids. Germline V gene sequence: CDR1 SGHRS, CDR2 YFSETQ. Trimming removed 0 bases from V and 5 bases from J, with 7 bases in between. MiXCR, run by TCRdb on the 5' RACE reads, gives a single entry per CDR3 protein. The sample contains about 330,000 distinct CDR3 sequences, 7% to 9% of which appear only once. The sequence came from a male donor with ankylosing spondylitis. The sample taken for sequencing was blood, either unsorted or a sorted T cell fraction (not recorded which). The J gene is TRBJ2-3, the V gene TRBV5-1, with D unresolved. CDR3 amino acids: CASSLVLGDTQYF. In DNA form, the CDR3 reads TGCGCCAGCAGCTTGGTTTTGGGAGATACGCAGTATTTT.